Presented here are 4 T cell receptor beta chains from one specimen sequenced in a study of blood T cell repertoires in COVID-19. TCRdb's copy holds only in-frame clones and misses some; the assay was immunoSEQ multiplex PCR. This sample has about 98,000 clones; approximately 89% occur once, and the top ten carry 9% to 12%. Input material: peripheral blood. Every receptor here comes from a man in his fifties with acute or convalescent COVID-19.

The chain recombines TRBV5-1 with TRBJ2-5; D possibly corresponds to TRBD1 (5 bases). The CDR3 runs 14 residues. V lost 4 bases, J lost 1 base, and 11 bases lay in between. Looked up from germline, CDR1 is SGHRS and CDR2 is YFSETQ. In nucleotides, the CDR3 is TGCGCCAGCAGCCCAGGACACGGCCAAGAGACCCAGTACTTC. Its protein product is CASSPGHGQETQYF.

This chain connects TRBV7-9 to TRBJ1-4; D is unclear. The CDR3 consists of 15 residues. The V and J ends lost 4 bases and 5 bases respectively, with 14 bases between them. From germline, CDR1 is SEHNR and CDR2 FQNEAQ (reference sequence). The CDR3 DNA is TGTGCCAGCAGCTCCGGACGGGGTACGAATGAAAAACTGTTTTTT. Amino acids: CASSSGRGTNEKLFF.

This clone was seen only a few times. V and J are TRBV11-2 and TRBJ1-2; the match to TRBD1 covers 7 bases. This CDR3 region has 15 residues. Germline-derived CDR1 and CDR2 are SGHAT and FQNNGV. The ends lost 3 bases at V and 1 base at J; junction bases unmatched: 5. The CDR3 is CASSLNRGLNYGYTF. CDR3 DNA sequence: TGTGCCAGCAGCTTGAACAGGGGCCTTAACTATGGCTACACCTTC.

This clone came up once. The rearrangement joins TRBV2 to TRBJ2-1; D is perhaps TRBD2 (5 bases). Germline V gene data show CDR1 as SNHLY and CDR2 as FYNNEI. This CDR3 has 13 amino acids. V dropped 6 bases and J dropped 6 bases, with 12 bases sitting between them. This CDR3 reads CASSDDYPNEQFF. CDR3 DNA sequence: TGTGCCAGCAGCGATGACTACCCCAATGAGCAGTTCTTC. The complete variable domain, with remaining parts taken from reference TRBV2 and TRBJ2-1, reads EPEVTQTPSHQVTQMGQEVILRCVPISNHLYFYWYRQILGQKVEFLVSFYNNEISEKSEIFDDQFSVERPDGSNFTLKIRSTKLEDSAMYFCASSDDYPNEQFFGPGTRLTVL.